This T cell receptor beta chain appears in the sequencing data of a study of neurological immune-mediated disorders (dated by TCRdb to the late 2010s). About the study as a whole: Peripheral blood TCR-beta repertoires from patients with HTLV-I-associated myelopathy (HAM/TSP), patients with multiple sclerosis, and healthy controls were compared in the study using UMI-based sequencing. Longitudinal samples, technical triplicates and paired sorted CD4+ and CD8+ T-cell subsets, alongside PBMC samples, were included among the roughly 100 TCR-beta libraries. Of the 65 to 70 subjects in the cohort, around 14 were HAM/TSP patients, about 34 were multiple sclerosis patients, and approximately 20 were healthy controls.

Clipping removes 0 bases from V and 7 bases from J, with 7 as the unmatched junction base count. CDR1 and CDR2, per the germline V gene (reference sequence), are DFQATT and SNEGSKA. The CDR3 measures 15 amino acids from cysteine to phenylalanine. Only CDR3 DNA is held: 45 bases, read in frame from base 1. For the unsorted PBMC libraries, 2 million PBMCs were stored in RNAlater at -80 degrees C until RNA extraction and were used to generate the libraries. Peripheral blood was subjected to Ficoll-Hypaque density gradient centrifugation to isolate PBMCs, which were then cryopreserved in liquid nitrogen. Study-wide findings and limitations: No identical CDR3 amino acid sequences were shared among expanded clones across subjects, suggesting private TCR-beta repertoires in all groups. TCR clonal expansion was greatest in HAM/TSP patients and smallest in MS patients, who ranked below even healthy controls.

Ten or more counts support this clonotype. Its antigen has not been determined. The input lacks base qualities; no much larger clone sits a single base away. cDNA synthesis used template-switch 5'RACE with a primer carrying a 10-nucleotide random unique molecular identifier tagging each TCR transcript. Over 180 million TCR-beta sequences, covering 15-18 subjects, were produced in each sequencing run. The RNeasy kit was used to extract total RNA. TCR-beta VDJ regions were amplified with primers for the TCR constant region and the 5'RACE anchor, using the KAPA Real-time Library Amplification kit. Sample indexes and Illumina adaptors were added in a first PCR, after which library yield was increased in a second PCR. The roughly 650 bp TCR product was size-selected on a 2% E-gel SizeSelection system after Ampure bead purification. Before pooling, library quality was assessed on a Bioanalyzer, concentration was determined with Qubit, and library quantification was performed with the Kapa Library Quantification kit. Paired-end 2 x 150 bp sequencing of the libraries was performed on an Illumina HiSeq 2500. To increase sequence diversity, roughly 24-32% phiX was spiked into each library pool. The authors processed their data as follows. The UMI-based MiGEC pipeline processed quality-filtered reads and removed over 75% of raw TCR sequences during error correction. IMGT germline references were used for alignment of VDJ genes, and clonotypes were defined by a unique CDR3 amino acid sequence together with V-J genes. VDJtools evaluated clonal expansion, Shannon diversity and CDR3 relatedness (CalcPairwiseDistances, ClusterSamples); CLCbio workbench built phylogenetic trees. A clone was classed as expanded if it had 8 or more unique UMIs, a cutoff based on coefficient-of-variation modelling across technical triplicates. Through fastp at Q25 and MiXCR, TCRdb rebuilt clones from the public reads, retaining in-frame beta chains. Every CDR3 protein is listed once, alongside the most common genes and DNA of its rows. TCRdb's processing, not the authors', yielded these V and J calls. For this sample there are some 19,000 distinct CDR3 sequences; roughly 15% appear just once. 15% of the sample is in the top ten clones.

Here the chain combines TRBV20-1 and TRBJ2-7; TRBD1 lines up with 12 middle nucleotides. The sequencing input was PBMCs. The source of this sequence is a female donor with HTLV-1-associated myelopathy (HAM/TSP). The DNA sequence reads TGCAGTGCTAGAGAAACGGGACAGGGGGCGCGGGAGCAGTACTTC. Its product reads: CSARETGQGAREQYF.